The T cell receptor beta chain under discussion was sequenced for a study of cytotoxic CD8 clonotypes in ibrutinib-treated CLL. Turning to the study itself: Response specimens were obtained following a median treatment duration of roughly 11 months, with a range of 6 to 36.

Investigators sought sequencing depths of between 1 in 200,000 and 1 in 1 million T cells. The method was immunoSEQ multiplex PCR; TCRdb's version includes in-frame clones alone and lacks a portion of them. The sample lists 120,000 to 150,000 clones, 60% to 85% occurring once. The CDR3 loop spans 16 amino acids. V lost 5 bases and J lost 8; bases outside the gene matches: 17. Germline V gene lookup returns CDR1 PRHDT and CDR2 FYEKMQ (reference sequence). This specimen was PBMCs, taken after 12 months of ibrutinib treatment. The receptor was derived from a human donor with chronic lymphocytic leukemia. The genes are TRBV13 and TRBJ1-2; 7 bases are shared with TRBD1. This chain's CDR3 is CASSPRREGAIRGYTF. For the CDR3, the DNA is TGTGCCAGCAGCCCCCGCAGGGAGGGGGCAATACGGGGCTACACCTTC.